This T cell receptor beta chain is from a study of CD8 T cells in Susac syndrome. Trimming pared 0 bases from V and 10 bases from J, leaving 8 bases between. The CDR3 consists of 13 residues. Germline V gives CDR1 SGHRS, CDR2 YFSETQ. With random hexamers, about 0.5 to 1 ug RNA was reverse transcribed. TCRdb used MiXCR to reprocess the immunoSEQ multiplex PCR reads, holding one entry per CDR3 protein. The table has roughly 150,000 distinct CDR3 sequences, around 95% seen once. The chain combines TRBV5-1 with TRBJ1-6; D not certain. Sequencing was carried out using CD8+ T cells from PBMCs. The receptor was isolated from a human donor with multiple sclerosis. The CDR3 DNA follows: TGCGCCAGCAGCTTGGGGACTTGGTCACCCCTCCACTTT. It yields the protein CASSLGTWSPLHF.